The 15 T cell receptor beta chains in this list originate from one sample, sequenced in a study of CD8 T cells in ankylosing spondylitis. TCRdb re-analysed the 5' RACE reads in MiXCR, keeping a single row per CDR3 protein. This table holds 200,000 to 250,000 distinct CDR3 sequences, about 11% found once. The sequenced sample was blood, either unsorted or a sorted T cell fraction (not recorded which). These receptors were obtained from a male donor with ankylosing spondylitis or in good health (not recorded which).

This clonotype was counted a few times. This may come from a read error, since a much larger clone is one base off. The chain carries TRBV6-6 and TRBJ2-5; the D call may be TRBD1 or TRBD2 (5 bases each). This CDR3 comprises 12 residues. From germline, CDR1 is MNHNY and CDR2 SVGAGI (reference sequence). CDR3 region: CASGWQGEAQYF. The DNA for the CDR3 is TGTGCCAGCGGGTGGCAGGGAGAGGCCCAGTACTTC.

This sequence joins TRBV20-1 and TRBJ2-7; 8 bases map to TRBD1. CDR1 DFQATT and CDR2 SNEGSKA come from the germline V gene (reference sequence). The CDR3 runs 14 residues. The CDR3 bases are TGCAGCGCGACCCACAGGGGGAATTCCTACGAGCAGTACTTC. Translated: CSATHRGNSYEQYF.

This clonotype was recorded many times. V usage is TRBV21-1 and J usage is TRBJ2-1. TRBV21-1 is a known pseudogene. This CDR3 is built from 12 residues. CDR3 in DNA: TGTGCCAGCAGCAAAGTGCCAAATGAGCAGTTCTTC. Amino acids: CASSKVPNEQFF.

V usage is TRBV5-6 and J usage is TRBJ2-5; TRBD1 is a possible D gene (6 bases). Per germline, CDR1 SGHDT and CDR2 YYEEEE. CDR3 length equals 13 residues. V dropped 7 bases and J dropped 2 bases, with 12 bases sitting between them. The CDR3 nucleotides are TGTGCCAGCCTCGGACAGCTTCAAGAGACCCAGTACTTC. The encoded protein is CASLGQLQETQYF.

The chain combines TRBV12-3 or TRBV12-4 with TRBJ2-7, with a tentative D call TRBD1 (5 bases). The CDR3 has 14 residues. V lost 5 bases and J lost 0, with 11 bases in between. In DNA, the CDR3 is TGTGCCAGCAGTCCAGGGCCGAGCTCCTACGAGCAGTACTTC. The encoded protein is CASSPGPSSYEQYF.

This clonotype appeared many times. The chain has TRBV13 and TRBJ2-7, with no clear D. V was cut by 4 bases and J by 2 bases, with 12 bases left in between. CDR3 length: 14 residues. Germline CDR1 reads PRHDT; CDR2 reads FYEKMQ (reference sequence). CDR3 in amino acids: CASSSPGPTYEQYF. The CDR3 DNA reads TGTGCCAGCAGCTCTCCGGGTCCTACCTACGAGCAGTACTTC. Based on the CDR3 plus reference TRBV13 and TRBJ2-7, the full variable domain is AAGVIQSPRHLIKEKRETATLKCYPIPRHDTVYWYQQGPGQDPQFLISFYEKMQSDKGSIPDRFSAQQFSDYHSELNMSSLELGDSALYFCASSSPGPTYEQYFGPGTRLTVT.

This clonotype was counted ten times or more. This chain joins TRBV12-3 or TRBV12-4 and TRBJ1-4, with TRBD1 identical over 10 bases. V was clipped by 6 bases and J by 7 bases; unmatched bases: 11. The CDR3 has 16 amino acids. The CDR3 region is CASSPSGQGIGEKLFF. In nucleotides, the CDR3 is TGTGCCAGCAGCCCTTCGGGACAGGGGATAGGTGAAAAACTGTTTTTT.

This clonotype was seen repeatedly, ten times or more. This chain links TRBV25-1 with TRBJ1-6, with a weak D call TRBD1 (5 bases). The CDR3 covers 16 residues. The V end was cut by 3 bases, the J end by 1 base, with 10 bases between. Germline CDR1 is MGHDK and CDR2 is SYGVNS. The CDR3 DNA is TGTGCCAGCAGTGAGTTCGGGGCTTCCTATAATTCACCCCTCCACTTT. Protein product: CASSEFGASYNSPLHF.

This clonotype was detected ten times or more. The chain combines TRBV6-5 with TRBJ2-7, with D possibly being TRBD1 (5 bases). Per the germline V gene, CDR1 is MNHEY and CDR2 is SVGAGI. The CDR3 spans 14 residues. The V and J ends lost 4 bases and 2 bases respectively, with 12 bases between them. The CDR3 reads CASSLGRETYEQYF. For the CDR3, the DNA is TGTGCCAGCAGTTTGGGCAGGGAAACCTACGAGCAGTACTTC.

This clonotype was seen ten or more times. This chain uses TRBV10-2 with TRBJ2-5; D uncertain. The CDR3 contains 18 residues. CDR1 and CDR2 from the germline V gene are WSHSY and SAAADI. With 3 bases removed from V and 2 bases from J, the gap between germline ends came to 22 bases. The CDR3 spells CASSDRMTAASIQETQYF. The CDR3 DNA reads TGCGCCAGCAGTGACAGGATGACTGCGGCGTCCATTCAAGAGACCCAGTACTTC.

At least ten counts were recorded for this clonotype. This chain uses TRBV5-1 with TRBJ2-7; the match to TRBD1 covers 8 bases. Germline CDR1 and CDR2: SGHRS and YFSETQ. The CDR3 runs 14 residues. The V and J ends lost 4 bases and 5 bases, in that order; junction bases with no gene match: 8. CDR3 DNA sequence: TGCGCCAGCAGCGCGGACAGGGCCGAGAACGAGCAGTACTTC. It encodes CASSADRAENEQYF.

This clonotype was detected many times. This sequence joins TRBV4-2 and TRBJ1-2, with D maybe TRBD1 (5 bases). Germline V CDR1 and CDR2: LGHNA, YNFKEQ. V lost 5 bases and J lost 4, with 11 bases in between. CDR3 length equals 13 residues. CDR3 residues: CASSGGDPYGYTF. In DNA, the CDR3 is TGTGCCAGCAGCGGGGGAGATCCCTATGGCTACACCTTC.

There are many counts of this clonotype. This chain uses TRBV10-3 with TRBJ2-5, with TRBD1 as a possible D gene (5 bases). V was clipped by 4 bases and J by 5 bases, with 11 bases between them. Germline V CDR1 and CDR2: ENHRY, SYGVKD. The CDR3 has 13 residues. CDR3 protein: CAISGFKGETQYF. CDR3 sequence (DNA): TGTGCCATCAGTGGATTCAAGGGGGAGACCCAGTACTTC.

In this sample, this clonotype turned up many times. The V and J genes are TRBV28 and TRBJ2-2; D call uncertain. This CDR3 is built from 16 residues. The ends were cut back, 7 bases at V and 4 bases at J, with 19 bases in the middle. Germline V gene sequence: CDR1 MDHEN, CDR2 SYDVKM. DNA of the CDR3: TGTGCCAGCACCGAGGTGGAGTCAGTGGGCACCGGGGAGCTGTTTTTT. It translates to CASTEVESVGTGELFF.

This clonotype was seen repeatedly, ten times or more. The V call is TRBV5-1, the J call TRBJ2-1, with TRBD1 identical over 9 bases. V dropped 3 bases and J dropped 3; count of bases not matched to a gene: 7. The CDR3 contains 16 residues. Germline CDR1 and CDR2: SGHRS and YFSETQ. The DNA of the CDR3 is TGCGCCAGCAGCTGGACAGGGGATCTTATCTACAATGAGCAGTTCTTC. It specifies CASSWTGDLIYNEQFF.